Sequencing of this T cell receptor beta chain was carried out in a study of CD8+ T cells in alopecia areata. CDR3 length: 12 residues. Germline CDR1 and CDR2: MNHNS and SASEGT. V was clipped by 5 bases and J by 6 bases, with 10 bases between them. cDNA prepared by RNA extraction and subsequent reverse transcription served as the template for sequencing. Here immunoSEQ multiplex PCR was the method, and the copy in TCRdb shows in-frame clones only, minus some. In the table there are approximately 150,000 clones, approximately 70% of which are singletons. The specimen was CD8+ T cells sorted from blood, collected at week 0. The chain joins TRBV6-1 to TRBJ1-1; D gene uncertain. The clonotype originates from a human donor with alopecia areata. Here the CDR3 reads CASSRGFAEAFF. DNA for the CDR3: TGTGCCAGCAGTAGAGGGTTCGCTGAAGCTTTCTTT.